Here is one T cell receptor beta chain with its context. TCRdb keeps only in-frame clones here, not all; method: immunoSEQ multiplex PCR. The table lists about 88,000 clones, less than 95% of them singletons. This entry comes from a study of technical replicates of blood from a handful of donors. The receptor's source is a human donor in good health. Sequencing was done on a sample of T cells isolated from PBMCs.

The DNA for the CDR3 is TGTGCCAGCAGCTTTATACTAAGAGGGGGAACCTACGAGCAGTACTTC. Amino acid sequence: CASSFILRGGTYEQYF. The chain recombines TRBV7-9 with TRBJ2-7, with a tentative D call TRBD1 (6 bases). Deletions cut 3 bases from V and 2 bases from J, with 17 bases between. The CDR3 has 16 residues. The V gene's germline CDR1 is SEHNR and CDR2 FQNEAQ (reference sequence).